This is a list of T cell receptor beta chains from one sample in a study of T cells in Graves' hyperthyroidism and ophthalmopathy. TCRdb itself ran the multiplex PCR reads through MiXCR, one entry per CDR3 protein. The data show about 500,000 distinct CDR3 sequences, roughly 18% seen once. Sequencing used blood. The origin of the receptors is a woman between 18 and 29 years old with Graves' ophthalmopathy. Both conserved end residues are part of each CDR3. D genes are given only for firm matches. Clone sizes are given selectively: once, few, many, or a class where the clone is expanded.

abundance,j_gene,d_gene,v_gene,CDR3aa,CDR3nt
once,TRBJ1-2,-,TRBV6-5,CASSYSRAAGYTF,TGTGCCAGCAGTTACTCCAGGGCGGCGGGCTACACCTTC
-,TRBJ2-1,-,TRBV28,CASGGGFF,TGTGCCAGCGGTGGAGGGTTCTTC
few,TRBJ1-1,TRBD1,TRBV5-1,CASSFLQGADTEAFF,TGCGCCAGCAGCTTTCTACAGGGGGCGGACACTGAAGCTTTCTTT
many,TRBJ1-2,TRBD1,TRBV7-2,CASSSYRGLAYGYTF,TGTGCCAGCAGCTCCTACAGGGGGCTCGCCTATGGCTACACCTTC
many,TRBJ2-1,-,TRBV12-3/TRBV12-4,CASSFLQERNHEQFF,TGTGCCAGCAGTTTCCTCCAGGAACGGAACCATGAGCAGTTCTTC
-,TRBJ1-5,-,TRBV15,CATSRARTEFDQPQHF,TGTGCCACCAGCAGAGCGAGGACAGAGTTCGATCAGCCCCAGCATTTT
-,TRBJ2-6,-,TRBV6-1,CAVGLSGANVLTF,TGTGCCGTCGGGCTTTCTGGGGCCAACGTCCTGACTTTC
few,TRBJ2-7,-,TRBV4-1,CASSVDRTDYEQYF,TGCGCCAGCAGCGTGGATAGGACAGACTACGAGCAGTACTTC
-,TRBJ1-2,-,TRBV6-1,CASSPEEFYGYTF,TGTGCCAGCAGTCCCGAGGAGTTCTATGGCTACACCTTC
many,TRBJ2-1,TRBD2,TRBV3-1,CASSQKPGTSGDNEQFF,TGTGCCAGCAGCCAGAAGCCCGGGACTAGCGGGGACAATGAGCAGTTCTTC
many,TRBJ1-1,-,TRBV20-1,CSARPMKQSSYTEAFF,TGCAGTGCTAGACCCATGAAACAGAGTTCCTACACTGAAGCTTTCTTT
many,TRBJ2-5,-,TRBV7-7,CASSLSGGQGETQYF,TGTGCTAGCAGCTTATCGGGTGGGCAGGGAGAGACCCAGTACTTC
many,TRBJ2-5,TRBD2,TRBV3-1,CASSQVLAGGGETQYF,TGTGCCAGCAGCCAAGTTCTAGCGGGAGGGGGGGAGACCCAGTACTTC
-,TRBJ1-2,-,TRBV4-1,CASSQEQGKYGYTF,TGCGCCAGCAGCCAAGAGCAGGGCAAGTATGGCTACACCTTC
few,TRBJ1-2,-,TRBV13,CASSGAGPLGGYTF,TGTGCCAGCAGCGGGGCCGGGCCCCTCGGTGGCTACACCTTC
many,TRBJ2-1,-,TRBV28,CASSPLSENEQFF,TGTGCCAGCAGTCCCCTCTCCGAGAATGAGCAGTTCTTC
-,TRBJ2-4,-,TRBV29-1,CSAFGGNIQYF,TGCAGCGCCTTCGGAGGAAACATTCAGTACTTC
-,TRBJ2-2,-,TRBV6-1,CASSEPGGELFF,TGTGCCAGCAGCGAGCCAGGGGGGGAGCTGTTTTTT
many,TRBJ2-3,TRBD2,TRBV7-6,CASSLDSTSGRADTQYF,TGTGCCAGCAGCTTAGATTCGACTAGCGGGAGGGCAGATACGCAGTATTTT
-,TRBJ1-6,-,TRBV5-8,CASSPNTDSPLHF,TGTGCCAGCAGTCCGAACACTGATTCACCCCTCCACTTT
-,TRBJ2-2,TRBD1,TRBV6-1,CASALGQGTTGELFF,TGTGCCAGCGCTCTGGGACAGGGGACAACCGGGGAGCTGTTTTTT
-,TRBJ1-4,-,TRBV25-1,CASSDDKGALGKLFF,TGTGCCAGCAGTGATGACAAGGGTGCTTTAGGGAAACTGTTTTTT
few,TRBJ1-1,-,TRBV6-1,CASSRDYGDTEAFF,TGTGCCAGCAGCCGTGACTACGGGGACACTGAAGCTTTCTTT
-,TRBJ2-3,TRBD1,TRBV6-1,CASSGSSGGPQDTQYF,TGTGCCAGCAGTGGGTCTTCAGGGGGACCCCAGGATACGCAGTATTTT
many,TRBJ2-1,-,TRBV11-2,CASSPTRANNEQFF,TGTGCCAGCAGCCCCACTAGGGCAAACAATGAGCAGTTCTTC
-,TRBJ2-3,TRBD1,TRBV5-6,CASSSPGGAGTDTQYF,TGTGCCAGCAGCTCCCCAGGGGGCGCCGGCACAGATACGCAGTATTTT
many,TRBJ2-7,-,TRBV12-3/TRBV12-4,CASSSAWSSSYEQYF,TGTGCCAGCAGTTCCGCCTGGTCGAGCTCCTACGAGCAGTACTTC
-,TRBJ2-3,TRBD2,TRBV7-2,CASSLRTSIGGDTQYF,TGTGCCAGCAGCCTTCGGACTAGCATAGGAGGAGATACGCAGTATTTT
-,TRBJ2-7,TRBD2,TRBV4-2,CASSQDLLAGVNEQYF,TGTGCCAGCAGCCAAGATCTCCTAGCGGGAGTTAACGAGCAGTACTTC
many,TRBJ2-7,-,TRBV28,CASSLSPRPYEQYF,TGTGCCAGCAGTTTATCGCCGCGACCCTACGAGCAGTACTTC
few,TRBJ1-6,-,TRBV20-1,CSAEQEGLRYNSPLHF,TGCAGTGCTGAGCAGGAGGGGCTGCGCTATAATTCACCCCTCCACTTT
once,TRBJ2-5,TRBD2,TRBV7-9,CASSLSLLASREAQYF,TGTGCCAGCAGCTTATCCCTACTAGCTTCTCGGGAGGCCCAGTACTTC
many,TRBJ1-1,-,TRBV9,CASSVEPLNTEAFF,TGTGCCAGCAGCGTAGAGCCTCTGAACACTGAAGCTTTCTTT
once,TRBJ2-1,TRBD2,TRBV29-1,CSPSPLGSGAYNEQFF,TGCAGCCCCAGCCCCCTCGGGAGCGGGGCCTACAATGAGCAGTTCTTC
many,TRBJ1-2,-,TRBV28,CASSALPGGFYGYTF,TGTGCCAGCAGTGCGTTACCCGGGGGATTCTATGGCTACACCTTC
-,TRBJ2-1,TRBD2,TRBV3-1,CASSFRLAGAAYNEQFF,TGTGCCAGCAGCTTCCGACTAGCGGGGGCCGCTTACAATGAGCAGTTCTTC
-,TRBJ1-2,-,TRBV4-1,CASRDLSLNYGYTF,TGCGCCAGCAGAGACCTTTCCCTTAACTATGGCTACACCTTC
few,TRBJ1-5,-,TRBV7-9,CASSNNPTSQHF,TGTGCCAGCAGCAACAACCCGACGTCCCAGCATTTT
-,TRBJ1-1,-,TRBV6-1,CVSSRTAEAFF,TGTGTCAGCAGTAGGACAGCCGAAGCTTTCTTT
many,TRBJ2-3,TRBD2,TRBV12-3/TRBV12-4,CASSPPGLAGGADTQYF,TGTGCCAGCAGTCCACCGGGACTAGCGGGAGGCGCGGATACGCAGTATTTT
few,TRBJ1-2,TRBD1,TRBV30,CACQPGQTNYGYTF,TGTGCCTGTCAACCGGGACAGACGAACTATGGCTACACCTTC
-,TRBJ2-3,TRBD2,TRBV5-4,CASSLPGTSGTDTQYF,TGTGCCAGCAGCTTGCCCGGGACTAGCGGGACAGATACGCAGTATTTT
many,TRBJ2-7,TRBD1,TRBV13,CASSSSGTGDHEQYF,TGTGCCAGCAGCTCCTCCGGGACAGGGGACCACGAGCAGTACTTC
many,TRBJ2-7,TRBD2,TRBV6-1,CASSVAGEYEQYF,TGTGCCAGCAGTGTAGCGGGGGAGTACGAGCAGTACTTC
-,TRBJ1-4,TRBD1,TRBV7-9,CASSILPLRQGYEKLFF,TGTGCCAGCAGCATCCTGCCTTTGCGACAGGGATATGAAAAACTGTTTTTT
-,TRBJ2-1,TRBD1,TRBV7-3,CASSTGQGANNEQFF,TGTGCCAGCAGCACCGGACAGGGGGCGAACAATGAGCAGTTCTTC
many,TRBJ1-1,-,TRBV6-1,CASSPGPTEAFF,TGTGCCAGCAGTCCGGGGCCCACTGAAGCTTTCTTT
-,TRBJ1-2,-,TRBV5-1,CASSLVWPTPLYGYTF,TGCGCCAGCAGCTTGGTTTGGCCCACGCCCCTCTATGGCTACACCTTC
-,TRBJ2-3,TRBD2,TRBV20-1,CSPTSGKGDTQYF,TGCAGTCCGACTAGCGGGAAGGGAGATACGCAGTATTTT
many,TRBJ2-3,-,TRBV3-1,CASSQDLRTDTQYF,TGTGCCAGCAGCCAAGACCTACGCACAGATACGCAGTATTTT